This TCR beta chain emerged from a study of T cells in Graves' hyperthyroidism and ophthalmopathy. It was RNA transcripts that yielded the amplified TCR beta CDR3 regions. The TCR CDR3 was amplified in a first-round RT-PCR using the HTBI primer set. TCRdb analysed the multiplex PCR reads with MiXCR anew, one entry per CDR3 protein. The table lists 300,000 to 450,000 distinct CDR3 sequences, around 13% of them singletons, with around 19% in the top ten. Diagnostic decisions used clinical symptoms, serum thyroxine and TRAb, thyroid ultrasound and orbital computed tomography. The sample holds many counts of this clonotype. Trimming took off 2 bases at V and 1 base at J, with 14 bases between the two ends. CDR3 size: 17 residues. Germline CDR1 and CDR2: KGHSH and LQKENI.

V and J are TRBV18 and TRBJ2-2, with a possible D match to TRBD1 (5 bases). Sequenced material: blood. This clonotype originated in a woman aged 25 to 45 with Graves' ophthalmopathy. CDR3 residues: CASSPSQGLLNTGELFF. CDR3 nucleotide sequence: TGTGCCAGCTCACCAAGTCAGGGATTGCTGAACACCGGGGAGCTGTTTTTT.